This record looks at one TCR beta chain sequence and its context. It lacks a known antigen. It has no much larger one-base neighbor in the sample; base qualities were not kept. These data originate in a study of T cell responses to AZD1222 COVID-19 vaccine (dated by TCRdb to about 2021). Regarding the complete study: Because spike-specific TCR depth and breadth did not differ between the two schedules, AZD1222 recipients who got a second dose at roughly 4 weeks were pooled with those who got a second dose at roughly 12 weeks. Trial participants were enrolled by age into subgroups of 18-55, 56-69 and 70-plus years, and roughly 150, 30 and 60 TCR-sequenced participants, respectively, were included in these subgroups. TCR sequencing was performed for roughly 240 trial participants, of whom about 200 were given two doses of AZD1222 and around 25 were given two doses of MenACWY control vaccine.

The CDR3 regions of human TCRbeta chains were analyzed by immunosequencing. Under the source paper's analysis protocol: TCRs in the repertoires were matched against a reference library of SARS-CoV-2-specific TCRs that had been generated with the MIRA antigen-specificity platform. Breadth was defined as the fraction of unique TCRs that were SARS-CoV-2-associated. Depth was defined as the fraction of total T cells that were SARS-CoV-2-associated. Using the MIRA data, each spike-specific TCR was mapped to the spike region that the TCR reacts to and placed in a CD4 or CD8 class. Log10-transformed breadth and depth values were compared by one-way ANOVA with Sidak's multiple comparisons tests. What TCRdb holds here is the immuneACCESS table cut down to in-frame rearrangements. Part of the clones is not present; checked against another copy, under half of the missing clones reflect an unresolved V gene, and the others are unexplained. For V, J and clone size, that table is used; D and trimming come from the DNA. Across this sample there are around 100,000 clones, with around nine tenths seen only once. The ten biggest clones cover approximately 22% of the sample.

The time point label of this sample denotes: baseline before first vaccination. Vaccinee samples were obtained from the UK trials COV001 and COV002, which included a single-blind randomized controlled phase 2/3 trial of AZD1222 (ChAdOx1 nCoV-19) in healthy adults. For TCRbeta chain sequencing, PBMC samples were collected from trial participants at day 0 and at day 28 after the second dose. General findings and caveats noted by the study authors: In the small 56-69-year group, the increase in depth fell short of significance, most likely because of low power. After two AZD1222 doses, spike-specific TCR breadth and depth were significantly higher than at day 0 and than in MenACWY recipients. Only 5 to 7 AZD1222 recipients were SARS-CoV-2 seropositive at baseline, limiting conclusions about previously exposed vaccinees. Nearly half of unique spike-specific TCRs reportedly recognized epitopes outside regions mutated in the B.1.351 and B.1.1.7 variants. Most participants were white British and females outnumbered males, and the authors suggested that clonal diversity may have been underestimated. The whole spike protein was spanned by vaccine-associated CD4 TCRs, and dominant responses were seen in regions 160-218 and 743-854. Because no samples from the day 14 peak response were available, repertoires could be characterized only after the peak T cell response.

The CDR3 runs 15 residues from the cysteine to the phenylalanine. The entry retains the CDR3 DNA only, 45 bases that are in frame from base 1. V sheds 4 bases and J sheds 0 bases, leaving 10 bases between their ends. The CDR1 and CDR2 encoded by the germline V gene are SGDLS and YYNGEE. The material was peripheral blood, obtained on day 0 of AZD1222 vaccination. Recombination joined TRBV9 with TRBJ2-2; the D gene is possibly TRBD2, with 5 bases matching. This sequence was found in an adult in good health. The CDR3 is CASSPPAANTGELFF. The DNA is TGTGCCAGCAGCCCCCCAGCGGCGAACACCGGGGAGCTGTTTTTT.